The clone carrying this T cell receptor beta chain was observed once. No antigen is known for it. This CDR3 comprises 15 residues. CDR1 is SEHNR and CDR2 is FQNEAQ in the germline V gene (reference sequence). Trimming left V 3 bases short and J 4 bases short, with 15 bases between. The TCR beta libraries were generated through quantitative 5'-RACE incorporating molecular barcodes. TCRdb reprocessed the 5' RACE reads with MiXCR, giving one entry per CDR3 protein. The table lists a few hundred thousand distinct CDR3 sequences, 17% of them singletons, with approximately 1% in the top ten. The data were obtained in a study of CD8 T cells in ankylosing spondylitis. General study points: Disease-linked clones were reportedly significantly enriched in matched ankylosing spondylitis synovial fluid. Seemingly characteristic of ankylosing spondylitis blood was a TCR beta motif consisting of eight highly homologous variants. Some of the motif variants had earlier been found in reactive arthritis patients' fluid and blood.

The chain links TRBV7-9 to TRBJ2-5; no firm D call. Specimen: blood, either unsorted or a sorted T cell fraction (not recorded which). This receptor was obtained from a male donor with ankylosing spondylitis. CDR3 in amino acids: CASSFRAAGPETQYF. CDR3 nucleotides: TGTGCCAGCAGCTTCCGGGCCGCCGGTCCAGAGACCCAGTACTTC.